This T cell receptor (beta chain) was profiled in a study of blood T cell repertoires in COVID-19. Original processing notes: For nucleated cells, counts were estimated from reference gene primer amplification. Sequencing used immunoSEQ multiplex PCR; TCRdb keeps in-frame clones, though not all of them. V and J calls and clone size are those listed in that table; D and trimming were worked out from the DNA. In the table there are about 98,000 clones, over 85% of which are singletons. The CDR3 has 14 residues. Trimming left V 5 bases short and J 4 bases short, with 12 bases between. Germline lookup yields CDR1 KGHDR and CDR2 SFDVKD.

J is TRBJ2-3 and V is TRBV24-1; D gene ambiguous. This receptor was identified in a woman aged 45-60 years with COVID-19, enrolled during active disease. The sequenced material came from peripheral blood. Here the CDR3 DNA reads TGTGCCACCAGTGGAGCCGCTTTCCCAGATACGCAGTATTTT. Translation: CATSGAAFPDTQYF.